These 3 T cell receptor beta chains came from one sample sequenced in a study of blood T cell repertoires in COVID-19. Profiling relied on immunoSEQ multiplex PCR, and the TCRdb table lists in-frame clones only, not all of them. The sample contains about 370,000 clones, roughly 90% of which appear only once. Sequencing input: peripheral blood. The receptors were sampled from a woman aged 25 to 39 with COVID-19, enrolled during active disease.

This clone was counted once. The V call is TRBV11-2, the J call TRBJ2-7; D gene ambiguous. Deletions cut 3 bases from V and 3 bases from J, with 6 bases between. CDR3 length: 12 residues. Germline V gene lookup returns CDR1 SGHAT and CDR2 FQNNGV. CDR3 residues: CASSFRLYEQYV. CDR3 sequence (DNA): TGTGCCAGCAGCTTTCGACTCTACGAGCAGTACGTC.

V and J are TRBV6-6 and TRBJ1-1, with 7 bases identical to TRBD1. V shed 8 bases, J shed 10 bases, and the junction held 16 bases outside the gene matches. The CDR3 runs 14 residues. The germline V gene encodes CDR1 MNHNY and CDR2 SVGAGI (reference sequence). The DNA of the CDR3 is TGTGCCAGCGGGCAGGGGGACCGAGTAATCGGAGCTTTCTTT. It yields the protein CASGQGDRVIGAFF.

This clone has only one observation. V is TRBV6-2 or TRBV6-3 and J is TRBJ1-2, with D maybe TRBD1 (6 bases). The CDR3 loop spans 19 amino acids. CDR1 MNHEY and CDR2 SVGEGT come from the germline V gene. Trimming removed 2 bases from V and 1 base from J, with 23 bases in between. CDR3 nucleotide sequence: TGTGCCAGCAGTTACCTAGGACAGTTACTCCCTAGTGGTAACTATGGCTACACCTTC. Translating it yields CASSYLGQLLPSGNYGYTF.